One and the same sample provided the 28 T cell receptor beta chains below, sequenced in a study of identical twins. TCRdb re-derived calls from the 5' RACE reads in MiXCR, one entry per CDR3 protein. In the table there are some 600,000 distinct CDR3 sequences, just over 7% of which are singletons. These sequences were also reported in another study, on yellow fever vaccine responses in identical twins.

The sample consisted of PBMCs. The receptors were sampled from a woman aged 18-29 years in good health.

This clonotype showed up many times. The chain combines TRBV20-1 with TRBJ2-2; the D gene is possibly TRBD1 (6 bases). In germline, CDR1 is DFQATT, CDR2 SNEGSKA (reference sequence). V shed 0 bases and J shed 0 bases, with 11 bases lying between them. The CDR3 has 16 amino acids. This CDR3 reads CSAREGTKPNTGELFF. CDR3 DNA sequence: TGCAGTGCTAGAGAGGGGACAAAACCGAACACCGGGGAGCTGTTTTTT.

This clonotype was picked up a small number of times. This chain uses TRBV24-1 with TRBJ2-3, with a tentative D call TRBD2 (6 bases). The CDR3 loop spans 12 amino acids. Germline CDR1 KGHDR, CDR2 SFDVKD. The V end lost 8 bases, the J end lost 4 bases, and 9 bases lay between the germline ends. The DNA of the CDR3 is TGTGCCACCAATGGGGGGTCAGATACGCAGTATTTT. Amino acid sequence: CATNGGSDTQYF.

The CDR3 nucleotides are TGCAGCGCTGGAGGGGGGGCGATAATCTCCTACAATGAGCAGTTCTTC. This codes for CSAGGGAIISYNEQFF. This chain links TRBV29-1 with TRBJ2-1, with D perhaps matching TRBD2 (7 bases). The CDR3 consists of 16 residues. V dropped 7 bases and J dropped 0 bases, with 19 bases sitting between them. Germline assignment: CDR1 SQVTM and CDR2 ANQGSEA.

The CDR3 sequence is CASSNRDRVIDTQYF. Here the CDR3 DNA reads TGCGCCAGCAGCAACCGGGACAGGGTCATAGATACGCAGTATTTT. This chain links TRBV5-1 with TRBJ2-3; TRBD1 aligns across 9 bases. This CDR3 is 15 amino acids long. From germline, CDR1 is SGHRS and CDR2 YFSETQ. The junction had 8 bases not matched to a gene; V was cut back by 4 bases and J by 5 bases. The entire variable domain, with the rest obtained from reference TRBV5-1 and TRBJ2-3, is as follows: KAGVTQTPRYLIKTRGQQVTLSCSPISGHRSVSWYQQTPGQGLQFLFEYFSETQRNKGNFPGRFSGRQFSNSRSEMNVSTLELGDSALYLCASSNRDRVIDTQYFGPGTRLTVL.

This clonotype was observed a few times. The chain combines TRBV7-9 with TRBJ2-3; 12 bases line up with TRBD1. Trimming at V came to 6 bases and at J to 4 bases, leaving 8 bases not matched to a gene. The germline V gene encodes CDR1 SEHNR and CDR2 FQNEAQ (reference sequence). The CDR3 contains 16 residues. The CDR3 sequence is CASSRPGQGASDTQYF. CDR3 sequence (DNA): TGTGCCAGCAGTCGCCCGGGACAGGGGGCGTCAGATACGCAGTATTTT.

This clonotype was observed many times. This chain joins TRBV5-1 and TRBJ2-3, with 8 nucleotides matching TRBD1. Trimming cost V 4 bases and J 4 bases; bases outside gene matches: 23. This CDR3 has 20 residues. From germline, CDR1 is SGHRS and CDR2 YFSETQ. The CDR3 coding sequence is TGCGCCAGCAGCAACCAAGGACAGGGAACTTGGTTCACCCGACCAGATACGCAGTATTTT. It encodes CASSNQGQGTWFTRPDTQYF.

This clonotype was counted many times. This chain joins TRBV29-1 and TRBJ2-5; 8 positions agree with TRBD1. The CDR3 length is 13 residues. Germline V gene sequence: CDR1 SQVTM, CDR2 ANQGSEA. V was pared by 7 bases and J by 0 bases, with 4 bases of the junction left unmatched. For the CDR3, the DNA is TGCAGCGGGGGACAGGACCACCAAGAGACCCAGTACTTC. Its translation is CSGGQDHQETQYF.

The chain recombines TRBV29-1 with TRBJ2-7; the match to TRBD2 covers 12 bases. The length of the CDR3 is 14 residues. Germline values: CDR1 SQVTM, CDR2 ANQGSEA. J lost 0 bases, V lost 6 bases, and 3 bases had no gene match. In nucleotides, the CDR3 is TGCAGCGTGCTAGCGGGAGGGAGCTCCTACGAGCAGTACTTC. Translated, it gives CSVLAGGSSYEQYF.

This clonotype was detected a few times. V and J are TRBV5-4 and TRBJ2-7, with 7 nucleotides matching TRBD1. The CDR3 has 15 residues. CDR1 SGHNT and CDR2 YYREEE come from the germline V gene (reference sequence). The J segment lost 1 base and the V segment lost 4 bases, leaving 8 bases of the junction unmatched. This CDR3 is CASSIAGTVSYEQYF. In DNA form, the CDR3 reads TGTGCCAGCAGCATCGCCGGGACAGTGTCCTACGAGCAGTACTTC.

This clonotype has only a few counts. The chain has TRBV4-2 and TRBJ1-1; tentative D call: TRBD1 (5 bases). The CDR3 spans 15 residues. The ends were cut back, 0 bases at V and 2 bases at J, with 10 bases in the middle. Germline V gene data show CDR1 as LGHNA and CDR2 as YNFKEQ. CDR3 coding DNA: TGTGCCAGCAGCCAAGAGCAGGGTGCAAACACTGAAGCTTTCTTT. It codes for CASSQEQGANTEAFF.

Many counts were recorded for this clonotype. The gene calls are TRBV20-1 and TRBJ1-5; D gene ambiguous. V was trimmed by 3 bases and J by 4 bases, leaving 19 bases between them. Germline-derived CDR1 and CDR2 are DFQATT and SNEGSKA (reference sequence). This CDR3 region has 16 residues. CDR3 protein: CSARPLLGGPNQPQHF. The DNA for the CDR3 is TGCAGTGCTAGGCCCCTTTTGGGAGGACCGAATCAGCCCCAGCATTTT.

This clonotype was recorded a few times. The CDR3 loop reads CSASALAVEFQETQYF. Written as DNA, the CDR3 is TGCAGTGCTAGTGCTCTAGCGGTCGAGTTTCAAGAGACCCAGTACTTC. This sequence joins TRBV20-1 and TRBJ2-5; 7 bases line up with TRBD2. Germline CDR1 is DFQATT and CDR2 is SNEGSKA (reference sequence). The CDR3 length is 16 residues. V was clipped by 3 bases and J by 2 bases; unmatched bases: 12.

The chain employs TRBV29-1 and TRBJ2-5; D possibly corresponds to TRBD1 (5 bases). V lost 2 bases, J lost 4 bases, and 11 bases lay in between. CDR1 and CDR2 (germline): SQVTM, ANQGSEA. This CDR3 contains 13 residues. The CDR3 here is CSVEPGPGETQYF. For the CDR3, the DNA is TGCAGCGTTGAACCAGGGCCCGGAGAGACCCAGTACTTC.

In this sample, this clonotype turned up a few times. V and J are TRBV28 and TRBJ1-5; D may be TRBD1 (6 bases). CDR1 is MDHEN and CDR2 is SYDVKM in the germline V gene. The CDR3 length is 17 residues. Trimming pared 7 bases from V and 2 bases from J, leaving 21 bases between. In DNA form, the CDR3 reads TGTGCCAGCAACTCTCACAGGGCAGGGGAGGGCAATCAGCCCCAGCATTTT. Translation: CASNSHRAGEGNQPQHF.

The rearrangement links TRBV9 to TRBJ2-5; D gene unclear. With 1 base removed from V and 4 bases from J, the gap between germline ends came to 11 bases. CDR1 and CDR2 from the germline V gene are SGDLS and YYNGEE. The CDR3 loop spans 14 amino acids. The CDR3 DNA reads as TGTGCCAGCAGCGTAACCTCTGGAACAGAGACCCAGTACTTC. Amino acid sequence: CASSVTSGTETQYF.

This clonotype occurred a few times. J is TRBJ1-1 and V is TRBV20-1, with TRBD1 matching 8 bases. J lost 4 bases, V lost 1 base, and 11 bases had no gene match. Germline lookup yields CDR1 DFQATT and CDR2 SNEGSKA (reference sequence). The CDR3 has 16 amino acids. CDR3 coding DNA: TGCAGTGCTAGAGGGGGTTTTACAGGGGGGAGCACTGAAGCTTTCTTT. Residues: CSARGGFTGGSTEAFF.

The gene calls are TRBV20-1 and TRBJ1-3; no clear D. This CDR3 has 15 amino acids. CDR1 is DFQATT and CDR2 is SNEGSKA in the germline V gene (reference sequence). V lost 2 bases to trimming and J lost 0 bases, with 11 bases between them. The DNA for the CDR3 is TGCAGTGCTAGACCCGGGCCAAGCTCTGGAAACACCATATATTTT. As protein: CSARPGPSSGNTIYF.

The sample holds many counts of this clonotype. The chain recombines TRBV28 with TRBJ2-2; TRBD2 might be the D (6 bases). Per the germline V gene, CDR1 is MDHEN and CDR2 is SYDVKM. This CDR3 spans 15 amino acids. Trimming shortened V by 7 bases and J by 2 bases, and 14 bases separated the two germline ends. The chain's CDR3 is CASTPGGVNTGELFF. CDR3 nucleotides: TGTGCCAGCACCCCCGGCGGGGTAAACACCGGGGAGCTGTTTTTT.

The genes are TRBV5-1 and TRBJ2-7; D may be TRBD2 (6 bases). Trimming removed 0 bases at V and 3 bases at J, with 13 bases between. This CDR3 region has 15 residues. Per the germline V gene, CDR1 is SGHRS and CDR2 is YFSETQ. The CDR3 bases are TGCGCCAGCAGCTTGGCGGGGGATACCTTCTACGAGCAGTACTTC. This translates into CASSLAGDTFYEQYF.

This clonotype showed up many times. The chain has TRBV10-3 and TRBJ2-3; TRBD2 agrees at 11 bases. The ends lost 6 bases at V and 6 bases at J; junction bases unmatched: 8. The germline V gene has CDR1 ENHRY and CDR2 SYGVKD. CDR3 size: 15 residues. CDR3 loop: CAIRETSGTPDTQYF. CDR3 nucleotides: TGTGCCATCAGGGAGACTAGCGGGACCCCGGATACGCAGTATTTT.

This sequence joins TRBV5-1 and TRBJ1-4, with 7 bases aligning to TRBD1. CDR3 length: 14 residues. Trimming at V came to 4 bases and at J to 7 bases, leaving 7 bases not matched to a gene. From germline, CDR1 is SGHRS and CDR2 YFSETQ. The DNA of the CDR3 is TGCGCCAGCAGCCCGCTGACAGGGTCTGAAAAACTGTTTTTT. It translates to CASSPLTGSEKLFF.

This clonotype was counted ten times or more. The chain employs TRBV12-3 or TRBV12-4 and TRBJ1-2; 8 bases are a match to TRBD1. V lost 6 bases to trimming and J lost 4 bases; unmatched junction nucleotides: 4. The CDR3 runs to 13 residues. CDR3 sequence reads: CASSQDRAYGYTF. CDR3 DNA sequence: TGTGCCAGCAGCCAGGACAGGGCCTATGGCTACACCTTC.

This clonotype was seen many times. The chain recombines TRBV5-1 with TRBJ2-1; perhaps TRBD1 as D (5 bases). Germline CDR1 reads SGHRS; CDR2 reads YFSETQ. Between the trimmed V and J ends, which lost 5 bases and 8 bases, there was a span of 17 bases. The CDR3 sequence is 14 residues long. The CDR3 DNA reads as TGCGCCAGCAGACCTGGACAAGGTGGTGATGAGCAGTTCTTC. Protein sequence: CASRPGQGGDEQFF.

This clonotype appeared a few times. V and J are TRBV20-1 and TRBJ2-6, with D tentatively TRBD1 (6 bases). Germline V gene sequence: CDR1 DFQATT, CDR2 SNEGSKA (reference sequence). V was pared by 1 base and J by 2 bases, with 15 bases between. The CDR3 loop spans 17 amino acids. Written as DNA, the CDR3 is TGCAGTGCTAGAGGTCGACAGGAATCAACTGGGGCCAACGTCCTGACTTTC. It specifies CSARGRQESTGANVLTF.

This clonotype was found a few times. The chain links TRBV4-1 to TRBJ2-7; TRBD1 matches 9 bases. The CDR3 runs 15 residues. The germline V gene encodes CDR1 MGHRA and CDR2 YSYEKL. V shed 3 bases and J 0 bases; nucleotides not matched to a gene: 3. CDR3 in DNA: TGCGCCAGCAGCCAGGGACAGGGCAACTCCTACGAGCAGTACTTC. It yields the protein CASSQGQGNSYEQYF.

This clonotype has only a few counts. The chain links TRBV20-1 to TRBJ1-6; D might be TRBD1 (5 bases). V dropped 1 base and J dropped 9 bases, with 16 bases sitting between them. The CDR3 is 15 residues long. Germline CDR1 is DFQATT and CDR2 is SNEGSKA (reference sequence). CDR3 bases: TGCAGTGCTAGAGTGGGTTCAGGGTCCAGTTCACCCCTCCACTTT. This sequence encodes CSARVGSGSSSPLHF.

V gene TRBV5-1 combines with J gene TRBJ2-5, with 7 bases fitting TRBD1. With 2 bases clipped from V and 3 bases from J, the junction kept 4 bases outside the gene matches. The germline V gene encodes CDR1 SGHRS and CDR2 YFSETQ. The length of the CDR3 is 14 residues. As DNA, the CDR3 is TGCGCCAGCAGCTTAGTGACAGGGAAAGAGACCCAGTACTTC. It specifies CASSLVTGKETQYF.

This clonotype was observed a handful of times. The chain has TRBV7-9 and TRBJ1-2, with 10 bases that match TRBD1. In germline, CDR1 is SEHNR, CDR2 FQNEAQ (reference sequence). The CDR3 runs to 15 residues. V was clipped by 5 bases and J by 2 bases; unmatched bases: 5. CDR3 residues: CASSPRDRGNYGYTF. The CDR3 DNA reads as TGTGCCAGCAGCCCAAGGGACAGGGGAAACTATGGCTACACCTTC.